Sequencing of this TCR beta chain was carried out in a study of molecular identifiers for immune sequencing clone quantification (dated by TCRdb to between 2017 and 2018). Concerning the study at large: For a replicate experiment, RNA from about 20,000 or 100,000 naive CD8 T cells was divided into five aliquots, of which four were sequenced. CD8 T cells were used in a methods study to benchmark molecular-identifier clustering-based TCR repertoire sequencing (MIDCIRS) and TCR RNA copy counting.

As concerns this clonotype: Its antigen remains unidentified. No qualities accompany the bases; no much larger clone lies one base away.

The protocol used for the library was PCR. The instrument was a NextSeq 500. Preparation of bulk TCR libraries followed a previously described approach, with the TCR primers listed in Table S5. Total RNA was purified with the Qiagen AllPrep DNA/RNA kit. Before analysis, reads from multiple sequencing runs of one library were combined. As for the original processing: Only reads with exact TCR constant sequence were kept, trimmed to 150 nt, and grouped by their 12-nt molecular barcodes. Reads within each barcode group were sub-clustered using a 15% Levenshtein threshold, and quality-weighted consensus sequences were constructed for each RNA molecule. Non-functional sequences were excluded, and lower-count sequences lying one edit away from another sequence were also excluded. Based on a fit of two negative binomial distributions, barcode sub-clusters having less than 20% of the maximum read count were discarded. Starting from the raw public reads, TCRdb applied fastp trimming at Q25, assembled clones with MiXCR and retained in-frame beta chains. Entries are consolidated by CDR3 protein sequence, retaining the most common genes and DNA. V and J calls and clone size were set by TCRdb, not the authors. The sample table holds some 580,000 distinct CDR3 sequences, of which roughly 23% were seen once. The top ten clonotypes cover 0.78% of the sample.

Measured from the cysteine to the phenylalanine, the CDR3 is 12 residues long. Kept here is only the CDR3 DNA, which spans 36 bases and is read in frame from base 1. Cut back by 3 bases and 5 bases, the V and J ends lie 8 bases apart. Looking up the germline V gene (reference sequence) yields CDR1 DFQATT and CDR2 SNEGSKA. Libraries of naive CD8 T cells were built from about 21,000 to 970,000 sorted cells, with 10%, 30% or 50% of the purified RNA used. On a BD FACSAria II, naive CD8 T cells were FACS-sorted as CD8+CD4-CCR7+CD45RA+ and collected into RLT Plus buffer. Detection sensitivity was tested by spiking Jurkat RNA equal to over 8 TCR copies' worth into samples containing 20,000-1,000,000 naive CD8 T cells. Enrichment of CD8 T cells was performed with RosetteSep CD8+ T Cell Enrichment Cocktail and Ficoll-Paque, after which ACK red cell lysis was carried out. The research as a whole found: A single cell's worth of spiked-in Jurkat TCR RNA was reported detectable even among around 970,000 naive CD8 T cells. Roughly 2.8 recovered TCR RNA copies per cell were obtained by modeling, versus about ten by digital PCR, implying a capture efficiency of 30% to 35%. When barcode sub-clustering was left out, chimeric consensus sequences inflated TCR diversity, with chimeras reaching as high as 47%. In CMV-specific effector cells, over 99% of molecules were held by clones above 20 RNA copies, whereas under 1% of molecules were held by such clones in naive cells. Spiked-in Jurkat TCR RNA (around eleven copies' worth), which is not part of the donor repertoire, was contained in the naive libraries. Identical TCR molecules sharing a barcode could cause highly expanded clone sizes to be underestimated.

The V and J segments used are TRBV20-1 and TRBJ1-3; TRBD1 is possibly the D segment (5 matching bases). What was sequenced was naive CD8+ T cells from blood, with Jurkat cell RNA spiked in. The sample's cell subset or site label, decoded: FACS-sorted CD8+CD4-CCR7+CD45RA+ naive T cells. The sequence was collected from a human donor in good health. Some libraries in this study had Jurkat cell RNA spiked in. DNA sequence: TGCAGTGCTAGGGAGGACAGAAACACCATATATTTT. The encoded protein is CSAREDRNTIYF.